The next 28 T cell receptor beta chains were all read from a single sample in a study of PD-L1 blockade in urothelial cancer. The sample's time point: peripheral blood 6 weeks after treatment start. The table came from immunoSEQ multiplex PCR; TCRdb's copy has only in-frame clones and leaves some out. The sample holds about 130,000 clones, about 82% seen once. Source: PBMCs, taken around atezolizumab (anti-PD-L1) treatment. The receptors here all came from a man aged 45-65 years with urothelial cancer.

V usage is TRBV7-2 and J usage is TRBJ1-3, with D unresolved. CDR1 and CDR2 (germline): SGHTA, FQGNSA. CDR3 length: 16 amino acids. Trimming left V 1 base short and J 0 bases short, with 10 bases between. The CDR3 spells CASSLVVLNSGNTIYF. The CDR3 bases are TGTGCCAGCAGCTTAGTGGTCCTAAACTCTGGAAACACCATATATTTT. The full variable domain, in which reference TRBV7-2 and TRBJ1-3 provide the parts outside the CDR3, is GAGVSQSPSNKVTEKGKDVELRCDPISGHTALYWYRQSLGQGLEFLIYFQGNSAPDKSGLPSDRFSAERTGGSVSTLTIQRTQQEDSAVYLCASSLVVLNSGNTIYFGEGSWLTVV.

The J gene is TRBJ2-1, the V gene TRBV6-5; TRBD1 matches at 8 bases. This CDR3 is built from 16 residues. Per the germline V gene, CDR1 is MNHEY and CDR2 is SVGAGI. Trimming took 1 base from V and 2 from J; bases not matched to a gene: 4. The CDR3 nucleotides are TGTGCCAGCAGTTACTTCGACAGGGGCCCCTACAATGAGCAGTTCTTC. Its translation: CASSYFDRGPYNEQFF.

The chain joins TRBV5-5 to TRBJ2-7; 12 nucleotides agree with TRBD2. The ends lost 1 base at V and 3 bases at J; junction bases unmatched: 17. CDR3 length: 20 amino acids. Germline V gives CDR1 SGHKS, CDR2 YYEKEE (reference sequence). The CDR3 reads CASSLTVMASGRAFFYEQYF. The CDR3 DNA reads TGTGCCAGCAGCTTGACTGTAATGGCTAGCGGGAGGGCCTTTTTCTACGAGCAGTACTTC.

The chain combines TRBV2 with TRBJ2-1; unclear D gene. Trimming took off 10 bases at V and 0 bases at J, with 7 bases between the two ends. The CDR3 runs to 12 residues. CDR1 SNHLY and CDR2 FYNNEI come from the germline V gene. CDR3 loop: CATTSSYNEQFF. CDR3 bases: TGTGCCACCACAAGCTCCTACAATGAGCAGTTCTTC.

The rearrangement links TRBV5-5 to TRBJ2-7; possibly TRBD2 for D (5 bases). The CDR3 runs to 16 residues. V was shortened by 0 bases and J by 3 bases, with 16 bases between the two germline ends. The germline V gene has CDR1 SGHKS and CDR2 YYEKEE (reference sequence). CDR3 protein: CASSLVASRMFYEQYF. CDR3 bases: TGTGCCAGCAGCTTGGTGGCTAGCCGGATGTTCTACGAGCAGTACTTC.

This clone showed up just a few times. The rearrangement uses TRBV7-2 and TRBJ1-3; no clear D. With 5 bases removed from V and 0 bases from J, the gap between germline ends came to 11 bases. Germline CDR1 reads SGHTA; CDR2 reads FQGNSA. The CDR3 runs to 15 residues. CDR3 in DNA: TGTGCCAGCAGCCGGGTATCCGGCTCTGGAAACACCATATATTTT. It is translated as CASSRVSGSGNTIYF.

The gene calls are TRBV19 and TRBJ2-5, with D possibly TRBD2 on 6 matching bases. The CDR3 has 14 residues. V was cut by 4 bases and J by 2 bases, with 11 bases left in between. The germline V gene has CDR1 LNHDA and CDR2 SQIVND (reference sequence). DNA of the CDR3: TGTGCCAGTAGTAGGTCTAGCGCTCAAGAGACCCAGTACTTC. Translated: CASSRSSAQETQYF.

This clone appeared a few times. This chain links TRBV5-4 with TRBJ2-7; D is perhaps TRBD2 (6 bases). The length of the CDR3 is 14 residues. The germline gives CDR1 SGHNT, CDR2 YYREEE (reference sequence). Trimming shortened V by 4 bases and J by 0 bases, and 11 bases separated the two germline ends. The CDR3 loop reads CASSPRLDSYEQYF. In nucleotides, the CDR3 is TGTGCCAGCAGCCCAAGACTAGACTCCTACGAGCAGTACTTC.

The gene calls are TRBV5-1 and TRBJ2-1; TRBD1 agrees at 8 bases. Per the germline V gene, CDR1 is SGHRS and CDR2 is YFSETQ. Unmatched junction bases numbered 8, after V lost 0 bases and J lost 6 bases. CDR3 length equals 16 residues. Here the CDR3 DNA reads TGCGCCAGCAGCTTGGCCCCCCAGGGGGCGCGCAATGAGCAGTTCTTC. Translated, it gives CASSLAPQGARNEQFF.

This chain joins TRBV11-2 and TRBJ2-4; TRBD2 matches 8 bases. From germline, CDR1 is SGHAT and CDR2 FQNNGV. The length of the CDR3 is 15 residues. The V gene end was trimmed by 5 bases and the J gene end by 0 bases; junction bases not matched to a gene: 3. The CDR3 DNA sequence: TGTGCCAGCAGCCGTAGCGGGATAGCCAAAAACATTCAGTACTTC. The encoded protein is CASSRSGIAKNIQYF.

The sample holds one count of this clone. The chain combines TRBV9 with TRBJ2-2, with 7 bases matching TRBD2. V was pared by 0 bases and J by 1 base, with 6 bases of the junction left unmatched. Germline V CDR1 and CDR2: SGDLS, YYNGEE. The CDR3 is 17 amino acids. The CDR3, as DNA: TGTGCCAGCAGCGTAGCCCGAAGCGGGGTGAACACCGGGGAGCTGTTTTTT. Amino acid sequence: CASSVARSGVNTGELFF.

This clone was seen a single time. This rearrangement joins TRBV14 to TRBJ1-2, with 8 bases fitting TRBD1. Germline V gene data show CDR1 as SGHDN and CDR2 as FVKESK. Germline trimming cut 1 base from V and 5 bases from J; bases unmatched to any gene: 6. The CDR3 is made up of 15 amino acids. The CDR3 DNA sequence: TGTGCCAGCAGCCAAGTTCAGGGGGCATCATATGGCTACACCTTC. It translates to CASSQVQGASYGYTF.

This clone was found a few times. The chain is built from TRBV6-1 and TRBJ2-7; TRBD1 agrees at 8 bases. With 6 bases clipped from V and 5 bases from J, the junction kept 12 bases outside the gene matches. Germline assignment: CDR1 MNHNS and CDR2 SASEGT. The CDR3 sequence is 15 residues long. This chain's CDR3 is CASRDPGGWSNEQYF. The CDR3, as DNA: TGTGCCAGCAGGGACCCAGGGGGCTGGTCGAACGAGCAGTACTTC.

V usage is TRBV4-1 and J usage is TRBJ2-7; 8 bases match TRBD2. Germline V gene sequence: CDR1 MGHRA, CDR2 YSYEKL. V gave up 1 base and J gave up 7 bases; unmatched junction bases: 12. The CDR3 covers 16 residues. The CDR3 coding sequence is TGCGCCAGCAGCCAAGTTAGCGGGGCCTCGTATGGGGAGCAGTACTTC. Translated, it gives CASSQVSGASYGEQYF.

The CDR3 reads CAIRGGDYTQYF. Written as DNA, the CDR3 is TGTGCCATCAGAGGTGGGGACTATACGCAGTATTTT. The V gene is TRBV10-3, the J gene TRBJ2-3; TRBD2 might be the D (6 bases). Between the trimmed V and J ends, which lost 6 bases and 7 bases, there was a span of 11 bases. The CDR3 consists of 12 residues. CDR1 is ENHRY, CDR2 SYGVKD, per germline.

The V call is TRBV5-1, the J call TRBJ1-6; D possibly corresponds to TRBD1 (6 bases). Germline CDR1 is SGHRS and CDR2 is YFSETQ. The CDR3 consists of 16 residues. Trimming cost V 4 bases and J 10 bases, with 21 bases left between them. The CDR3 DNA reads TGCGCCAGCAGCCTCGTCGTCACAGGGATCGGCTCACCCCTCCACTTT. Encoded protein: CASSLVVTGIGSPLHF. Full variable domain (remainder filled in from reference TRBV5-1 and TRBJ1-6): KAGVTQTPRYLIKTRGQQVTLSCSPISGHRSVSWYQQTPGQGLQFLFEYFSETQRNKGNFPGRFSGRQFSNSRSEMNVSTLELGDSALYLCASSLVVTGIGSPLHFGNGTRLTVT.

This rearrangement joins TRBV28 to TRBJ2-7; TRBD1 agrees at 7 bases. Germline CDR1 and CDR2: MDHEN and SYDVKM. There are 14 residues in the CDR3. The V and J ends lost 3 bases and 3 bases, in that order; junction bases with no gene match: 5. The CDR3 nucleotides are TGTGCCAGCAGTTTGAGGGACAGTTTCTACGAGCAGTACTTC. Its translation is CASSLRDSFYEQYF.

V is TRBV5-1 and J is TRBJ2-1; 8 positions match TRBD2. Germline V gene sequence: CDR1 SGHRS, CDR2 YFSETQ. V lost 0 bases and J lost 7; bases outside the gene matches: 9. The CDR3 has 16 amino acids. CDR3 nucleotide sequence: TGCGCCAGCAGCTTGGGTCGAGCGGGAGTGTTGAATGAGCAGTTCTTC. This sequence encodes CASSLGRAGVLNEQFF. The full variable domain, rest sourced from reference TRBV5-1 and TRBJ2-1, is KAGVTQTPRYLIKTRGQQVTLSCSPISGHRSVSWYQQTPGQGLQFLFEYFSETQRNKGNFPGRFSGRQFSNSRSEMNVSTLELGDSALYLCASSLGRAGVLNEQFFGPGTRLTVL.

The chain couples TRBV28 to TRBJ1-5, with 8 bases fitting TRBD1. Germline V gene data show CDR1 as MDHEN and CDR2 as SYDVKM. V gave up 3 bases and J gave up 2 bases; unmatched junction bases: 6. The CDR3 is 16 residues long. CDR3 protein: CASSFHQGAGNQPQHF. The CDR3 DNA reads as TGTGCCAGCAGTTTTCACCAGGGGGCTGGCAATCAGCCCCAGCATTTT. Full variable domain (missing parts from reference TRBV28 and TRBJ1-5): DVKVTQSSRYLVKRTGEKVFLECVQDMDHENMFWYRQDPGLGLRLIYFSYDVKMKEKGDIPEGYSVSREKKERFSLILESASTNQTSMYLCASSFHQGAGNQPQHFGDGTRLSIL.

The rearrangement uses TRBV18 and TRBJ2-5; D possibly corresponds to TRBD1 (6 bases). Trimming cost V 5 bases and J 3 bases, with 13 bases left between them. Germline V lookup: CDR1 KGHSH, CDR2 LQKENI. The CDR3 consists of 14 residues. This CDR3 is CASSGSQGKETQYF. The CDR3 DNA follows: TGTGCCAGCTCAGGGTCACAGGGAAAAGAGACCCAGTACTTC.

The chain carries TRBV19 and TRBJ2-4; D not resolved. Germline lookup yields CDR1 LNHDA and CDR2 SQIVND (reference sequence). V gave up 4 bases and J gave up 0 bases, with 10 bases separating them. There are 15 residues in the CDR3. CDR3 coding DNA: TGTGCCAGTAGTACATCAAGACTAGCCAAAAACATTCAGTACTTC. Encoded protein: CASSTSRLAKNIQYF.

V usage is TRBV4-1 and J usage is TRBJ2-1, with D possibly TRBD1 on 6 matching bases. The CDR3 contains 18 residues. CDR1 MGHRA and CDR2 YSYEKL come from the germline V gene. V was trimmed by 1 base and J by 4 bases, leaving 20 bases between them. The DNA of the CDR3 is TGCGCCAGCAGCCAAGGAAGGTCCGGGCCCACAGGGTACAATGAGCAGTTCTTC. Amino acid sequence: CASSQGRSGPTGYNEQFF.

The chain's CDR3 is CASSLTTAYGYTF. The CDR3 bases are TGTGCCAGCAGCTTAACGACAGCCTATGGCTACACCTTC. This chain links TRBV7-3 with TRBJ1-2; D perhaps matches TRBD1 (5 bases). CDR1 and CDR2 from the germline V gene are SGHTA and FQGTGA. V was trimmed by 0 bases and J by 4 bases, leaving 6 bases between them. The CDR3 is 13 amino acids.

The chain has TRBV28 and TRBJ2-2; tentative D call: TRBD2 (7 bases). Germline assignment: CDR1 MDHEN and CDR2 SYDVKM. The CDR3 covers 15 residues. V lost 3 bases, J lost 5 bases, and 13 bases lay in between. CDR3 coding DNA: TGTGCCAGCAGTTTCGACAGGCGGGGGACCGGGGAGCTGTTTTTT. Amino acids: CASSFDRRGTGELFF.

This chain connects TRBV28 to TRBJ1-2; TRBD1 matches at 9 bases. The V segment lost 8 bases and the J segment 2 bases; nucleotides outside the gene matches: 9. Germline V gene data show CDR1 as MDHEN and CDR2 as SYDVKM. The CDR3 is made up of 15 amino acids. DNA of the CDR3: TGTGCCAGCTTCCAACAGGGGGCACGGAACTATGGCTACACCTTC. Protein: CASFQQGARNYGYTF.

The chain joins TRBV19 to TRBJ1-1; 9 nucleotides match TRBD1. The V gene's germline CDR1 is LNHDA and CDR2 SQIVND (reference sequence). CDR3 length equals 13 residues. Unmatched junction bases numbered 9, after V lost 5 bases and J lost 11 bases. The CDR3 DNA reads as TGTGCCAGTAGTCCTCGGGACAGGGAGGACGCTTTCTTT. It codes for CASSPRDREDAFF.

The chain links TRBV5-5 to TRBJ1-2; D not resolved. The CDR3 covers 14 residues. Trimming stripped 3 bases from V and 3 bases from J, with 12 bases between. Germline V gene data show CDR1 as SGHKS and CDR2 as YYEKEE (reference sequence). The CDR3 DNA sequence: TGTGCCAGCAGCTCGGGCGCGGGTGACTATGGCTACACCTTC. Protein sequence: CASSSGAGDYGYTF.

This clone is medium-sized within its sample. This rearrangement joins TRBV9 to TRBJ2-2, with 7 bases lining up with TRBD1. CDR1 and CDR2 from the germline V gene are SGDLS and YYNGEE. The CDR3 length is 14 residues. Trimming took 4 bases from V and 4 from J; bases not matched to a gene: 4. CDR3: CASSKAGGTGELFF. The CDR3 region has the DNA TGTGCCAGCAGCAAGGCAGGGGGCACCGGGGAGCTGTTTTTT.